This T cell receptor (beta chain) was sequenced for a study of cytomegalovirus exposure and HLA in healthy donors. Notes on the study in general: Sequencing artifact likely explains a cluster of highly shared sequence variants. High specificity and sensitivity for cytomegalovirus status were reported for the classifier. Rarity held for most TCR sequences, but there were some public TCRs that occurred in many donors.

The V gene's germline CDR1 is LNHNV and CDR2 YYDKDF (reference sequence). The CDR3 spans 15 residues. Germline trimming cut 4 bases from V and 4 bases from J; bases unmatched to any gene: 4. With 60 Vbeta and 13 Jbeta primers, the PCR was carried out. TCRdb's copy holds only in-frame clones and misses some; the assay was immunoSEQ multiplex PCR. Counted here are 55,000 to 80,000 clones, about 66% occurring once; the ten biggest clones make up about 22%. Turning to this clone: Its antigen remains unidentified.

The origin of this receptor is a man aged 35 to 55 in good health and CMV-seropositive. This chain connects TRBV15 to TRBJ1-5; 10 bases are a match to TRBD1. Sequencing was performed on PBMCs. CDR3 sequence reads: CATSTPGQGNQPQHF. CDR3 nucleotide sequence: TGTGCCACCAGCACCCCGGGACAGGGGAATCAGCCCCAGCATTTT.